This T cell receptor beta chain was obtained from a study of cytomegalovirus exposure and HLA in healthy donors. Study-wide background: Unique TCR beta sequences numbering about 100 million came from 150 million to 200 million T cells in an earlier analysis. Approximately 81% of around 400 genotyped donors fell in the Caucasian-associated ancestry cluster.

Overall study findings and caveats: Follow-up analysis later connected one missense variant in DCLRE1C with trimming of TCR beta V- and J-genes.

Germline loops: CDR1 LNHNV, CDR2 YYDKDF (reference sequence). CDR3 length: 15 amino acids. V shed 2 bases and J shed 3 bases, with 12 bases lying between them. The primer mix had 60 Vbeta and 13 Jbeta primers. The method was immunoSEQ multiplex PCR; TCRdb's version includes in-frame clones alone and lacks a portion of them. Among approximately 150,000 clones, 65% to 85% were seen once, and the ten largest hold 3% to 4%. As concerns this clone: Its antigen is unidentified.

The chain uses TRBV15 and TRBJ2-3, with TRBD1 as a possible D gene (6 bases). The sample comprised PBMCs. This clonotype originated in a male donor in good health and CMV-seronegative. CDR3 amino acids: CATSRLGQGTDTQYF. As DNA, the CDR3 is TGTGCCACCAGCAGACTCGGCCAGGGGACAGATACGCAGTATTTT.